Below are 22 T cell receptor beta chains sequenced from a single sample in a study of preoperative IRX-2 immunotherapy in early breast cancer. Assay used: immunoSEQ multiplex PCR; TCRdb lists only in-frame clones, some missing. The data contain roughly 24,000 clones, 85% to 95% of them singletons. This sample's treatment: preoperative locoregional IRX-2 cytokine immunotherapy. The material sequenced was tumor tissue, taken after IRX-2 immunotherapy. These receptors originate from a human donor with breast cancer.

The genes are TRBV28 and TRBJ2-2, with 12 bases lining up with TRBD1. Germline lookup yields CDR1 MDHEN and CDR2 SYDVKM. V lost 4 bases to trimming and J lost 3 bases; unmatched junction nucleotides: 6. The CDR3 consists of 17 residues. CDR3 in DNA: TGTGCCAGCAGTTGGTGGGACAGGGGGCAGGACACCGGGGAGCTGTTTTTT. This codes for CASSWWDRGQDTGELFF. The whole variable domain, filled in from reference TRBV28 and TRBJ2-2, reads DVKVTQSSRYLVKRTGEKVFLECVQDMDHENMFWYRQDPGLGLRLIYFSYDVKMKEKGDIPEGYSVSREKKERFSLILESASTNQTSMYLCASSWWDRGQDTGELFFGEGSRLTVL.

The CDR3 sequence is CASSEIWVGYTF. The CDR3 DNA reads TGTGCCAGCAGTGAAATTTGGGTTGGCTACACCTTC. This rearrangement joins TRBV25-1 to TRBJ1-2, with unresolved D. The CDR3 runs to 12 residues. Germline V gives CDR1 MGHDK, CDR2 SYGVNS. The V gene lost 2 bases and the J gene lost 7 bases, with 8 bases spanning the gap.

This chain joins TRBV13 and TRBJ1-2; a possible D gene is TRBD1 (5 bases). Germline values: CDR1 PRHDT, CDR2 FYEKMQ (reference sequence). Trimming left V 7 bases short and J 4 bases short, with 13 bases between. The CDR3 length is 13 residues. The CDR3 loop reads CASMLTDIYGYTF. For the CDR3, the DNA is TGTGCCAGCATGTTGACAGATATCTATGGCTACACCTTC. Complete variable domain (other parts from reference TRBV13 and TRBJ1-2): AAGVIQSPRHLIKEKRETATLKCYPIPRHDTVYWYQQGPGQDPQFLISFYEKMQSDKGSIPDRFSAQQFSDYHSELNMSSLELGDSALYFCASMLTDIYGYTFGSGTRLTVV.

The chain is built from TRBV18 and TRBJ2-7; no reliable D call. The CDR3 covers 16 residues. CDR1 is KGHSH, CDR2 LQKENI, per germline. Trimming pared 3 bases from V and 0 bases from J, leaving 15 bases between. CDR3 loop: CASSPPGLLSSYEQYF. As DNA, the CDR3 is TGTGCCAGCTCACCGCCCGGCCTCCTGAGCTCCTACGAGCAGTACTTC. The full variable domain, with the rest looked up from reference TRBV18 and TRBJ2-7, is NAGVMQNPRHLVRRRGQEARLRCSPMKGHSHVYWYRQLPEEGLKFMVYLQKENIIDESGMPKERFSAEFPKEGPSILRIQQVVRGDSAAYFCASSPPGLLSSYEQYFGPGTRLTVT.

CDR3 in amino acids: CASSYGDTGELFF. The CDR3 nucleotides read TGCGCCAGCAGCTATGGGGACACCGGGGAGCTGTTTTTT. The chain carries TRBV5-1 and TRBJ2-2; D call uncertain. The CDR3 is 13 amino acids. From germline, CDR1 is SGHRS and CDR2 YFSETQ. Trimming cost V 3 bases and J 3 bases, with 6 bases left between them. Based on the CDR3 plus reference TRBV5-1 and TRBJ2-2, the full variable domain is KAGVTQTPRYLIKTRGQQVTLSCSPISGHRSVSWYQQTPGQGLQFLFEYFSETQRNKGNFPGRFSGRQFSNSRSEMNVSTLELGDSALYLCASSYGDTGELFFGEGSRLTVL.

CDR3 sequence: CASSWVAVYNEQFF. Here the CDR3 DNA reads TGTGCCAGCAGCTGGGTAGCGGTCTACAATGAGCAGTTCTTC. The V call is TRBV7-9, the J call TRBJ2-1, with D perhaps TRBD2 (6 bases). V shed 4 bases and J shed 3 bases, with 10 bases lying between them. The CDR3 extends over 14 amino acids. Germline lookup yields CDR1 SEHNR and CDR2 FQNEAQ (reference sequence).

The chain is built from TRBV19 and TRBJ2-7, with unresolved D. CDR3 length: 10 amino acids. The V end was cut by 11 bases, the J end by 2 bases, with 7 bases between. Germline lookup yields CDR1 LNHDA and CDR2 SQIVND (reference sequence). The CDR3 loop is CAPGTYEQYF. In nucleotides, the CDR3 is TGTGCCCCTGGCACCTACGAGCAGTACTTC.

The count of this clone is one. The chain links TRBV11-2 to TRBJ1-6; D gene unclear. Germline V gene data show CDR1 as SGHAT and CDR2 as FQNNGV. This CDR3 contains 14 residues. Trimming stripped 4 bases from V and 6 bases from J, with 10 bases between. The CDR3 region is CASSSPAPNSPLHF. DNA of the CDR3: TGTGCCAGCAGCTCCCCGGCTCCTAATTCACCCCTCCACTTT.

The rearrangement joins TRBV11-2 to TRBJ2-7, with TRBD2 identical over 11 bases. This CDR3 has 15 residues. Germline loops: CDR1 SGHAT, CDR2 FQNNGV. J was trimmed by 7 bases and V by 1 base; bases with no gene match: 6. DNA of the CDR3: TGTGCCAGCAGCTTAGGGCCTCGACTAGCGGGGGAGCAGTACTTC. Protein: CASSLGPRLAGEQYF.

The chain has TRBV7-2 and TRBJ2-7; TRBD1 might be the D (5 bases). Trimming left V 5 bases short and J 0 bases short, with 14 bases between. The CDR3 is 15 residues long. The germline V gene has CDR1 SGHTA and CDR2 FQGNSA. CDR3 DNA: TGTGCCAGCAGCCCCACGCCAGGGCCCTCCTACGAGCAGTACTTC. Its translation: CASSPTPGPSYEQYF.

The chain joins TRBV30 to TRBJ2-7; 9 bases fit TRBD1. CDR1 GTSNPN and CDR2 SVGIG come from the germline V gene (reference sequence). The CDR3 has 17 amino acids. The junction had 13 bases not matched to a gene; V was cut back by 0 bases and J by 4 bases. CDR3 coding DNA: TGTGCCTGGAGTGTACGGGGTTATAGGGACAGGGCGTACGAGCAGTACTTC. Translated: CAWSVRGYRDRAYEQYF.

V gene TRBV11-2 combines with J gene TRBJ1-5; D remains ambiguous. With 2 bases removed from V and 5 bases from J, the gap between germline ends came to 13 bases. CDR1 SGHAT and CDR2 FQNNGV come from the germline V gene. The CDR3 is 15 amino acids. The CDR3 loop is CASSLSPGPYQPQHF. Here the CDR3 DNA reads TGTGCCAGCAGCTTATCACCAGGACCGTATCAGCCCCAGCATTTT.

The chain joins TRBV6-6 to TRBJ1-4; 9 nucleotides match TRBD1. J was trimmed by 7 bases and V by 2 bases; bases with no gene match: 2. Germline CDR1 MNHNY, CDR2 SVGAGI (reference sequence). This CDR3 is built from 14 residues. The CDR3 region has the DNA TGTGCCAGCAGTTACGGACAGGGGCGTGAAAAACTGTTTTTT. Encoded protein: CASSYGQGREKLFF.

This clone was observed a single time. The rearrangement uses TRBV27 and TRBJ2-1; 9 bases agree with TRBD2. The V segment lost 4 bases and the J segment 3 bases; nucleotides outside the gene matches: 7. CDR3 length: 16 amino acids. Germline values: CDR1 MNHEY, CDR2 SMNVEV (reference sequence). CDR3 in DNA: TGTGCCAGCAGTTCCTCTAGCGGGGACTACTACAATGAGCAGTTCTTC. Its translation is CASSSSSGDYYNEQFF.

The V call is TRBV6-5, the J call TRBJ2-7; D remains unclear. Germline CDR1 MNHEY, CDR2 SVGAGI. V dropped 6 bases and J dropped 0 bases, with 9 bases sitting between them. The CDR3 totals 13 residues. The CDR3 spells CASSLTDSYEQYF. The CDR3 bases are TGTGCCAGCAGCCTGACGGACTCCTACGAGCAGTACTTC.

V and J are TRBV5-1 and TRBJ2-6; TRBD2 is a possible D gene (5 bases). CDR1 is SGHRS, CDR2 YFSETQ, per germline. V lost 4 bases and J lost 2, with 7 bases in between. There are 14 residues in the CDR3. CDR3 protein: CASSTSPGANVLTF. CDR3 DNA sequence: TGCGCCAGCAGCACTAGTCCTGGGGCCAACGTCCTGACTTTC.

CDR3 protein: CASSYTGSSAFF. The DNA of the CDR3 is TGTGCCAGCAGCTATACAGGGAGTTCGGCTTTCTTT. The J gene is TRBJ1-1, the V gene TRBV6-6, with D possibly being TRBD1 (6 bases). The germline V and J ends were trimmed by 6 bases and 11 bases, with 16 bases remaining between them. The CDR3 extends over 12 amino acids. Germline V lookup: CDR1 MNHNY, CDR2 SVGAGI (reference sequence).

The rearrangement uses TRBV9 and TRBJ2-5, with 12 bases aligning to TRBD2. The J segment lost 2 bases and the V segment lost 3 bases, leaving 8 bases of the junction unmatched. The CDR3 has 17 residues. Germline loops: CDR1 SGDLS, CDR2 YYNGEE. As DNA, the CDR3 is TGTGCCAGCAGCGCAACCGGGACTAGCGGGTCTCAAGAGACCCAGTACTTC. It is translated as CASSATGTSGSQETQYF.

The V call is TRBV19, the J call TRBJ2-3, with TRBD2 as a possible D gene (5 bases). The V end was cut by 6 bases, the J end by 2 bases, with 9 bases between. This CDR3 is built from 13 residues. Germline assignment: CDR1 LNHDA and CDR2 SQIVND (reference sequence). The CDR3 is CASSPDFTDTQYF. In DNA form, the CDR3 reads TGTGCCAGTAGCCCGGACTTCACAGATACGCAGTATTTT.

The V and J genes are TRBV4-2 and TRBJ2-1; D is uncertain. V was shortened by 0 bases and J by 4 bases, with 13 bases between the two germline ends. The CDR3 is 16 amino acids. The V gene's germline CDR1 is LGHNA and CDR2 YNFKEQ. CDR3 coding DNA: TGTGCCAGCAGCCAAGATGTCCGGGCGTCGTACAATGAGCAGTTCTTC. Protein: CASSQDVRASYNEQFF.

The rearrangement joins TRBV25-1 to TRBJ1-2; TRBD1 matches at 7 bases. The CDR3 is made up of 15 amino acids. J was trimmed by 6 bases and V by 2 bases; bases with no gene match: 9. Germline values: CDR1 MGHDK, CDR2 SYGVNS. The CDR3 DNA reads as TGTGCCAGCAGTGAAGAAGGACAGGTGAAGAATGGCTACACCTTC. Translation gives CASSEEGQVKNGYTF.

On this clone itself: One junction end disagrees with the germline gene, perhaps due to a read error. The chain recombines TRBV7-7 with TRBJ2-5, with D tentatively TRBD2 (6 bases). CDR1 and CDR2 from the germline V gene are SSHAT and FNYEAQ (reference sequence). The CDR3 runs 15 residues. The CDR3 reads CASSLIGAGGETQYF. The CDR3 region has the DNA TGTGCTAGCAGCTTAATCGGAGCGGGTGGTGAGACCCAGTACTTC.